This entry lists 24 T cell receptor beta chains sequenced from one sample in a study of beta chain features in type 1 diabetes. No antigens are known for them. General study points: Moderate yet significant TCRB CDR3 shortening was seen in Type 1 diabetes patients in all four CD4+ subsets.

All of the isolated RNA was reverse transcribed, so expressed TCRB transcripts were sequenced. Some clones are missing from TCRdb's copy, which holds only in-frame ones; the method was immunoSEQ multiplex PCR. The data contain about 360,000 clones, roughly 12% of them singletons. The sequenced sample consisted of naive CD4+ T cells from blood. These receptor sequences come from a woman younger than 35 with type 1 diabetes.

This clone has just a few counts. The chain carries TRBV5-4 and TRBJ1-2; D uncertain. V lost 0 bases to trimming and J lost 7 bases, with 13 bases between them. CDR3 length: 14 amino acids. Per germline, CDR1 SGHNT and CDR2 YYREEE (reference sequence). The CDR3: CASSLGSGVGGYTF. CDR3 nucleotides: TGTGCCAGCAGCTTGGGATCCGGGGTGGGTGGCTACACCTTC.

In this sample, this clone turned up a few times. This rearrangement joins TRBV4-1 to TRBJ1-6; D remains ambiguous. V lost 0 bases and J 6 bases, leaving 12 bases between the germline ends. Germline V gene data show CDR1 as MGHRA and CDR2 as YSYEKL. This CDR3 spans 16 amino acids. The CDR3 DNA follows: TGCGCCAGCAGCCAAGATCGAGGGATGAGTAATTCACCCCTCCACTTT. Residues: CASSQDRGMSNSPLHF.

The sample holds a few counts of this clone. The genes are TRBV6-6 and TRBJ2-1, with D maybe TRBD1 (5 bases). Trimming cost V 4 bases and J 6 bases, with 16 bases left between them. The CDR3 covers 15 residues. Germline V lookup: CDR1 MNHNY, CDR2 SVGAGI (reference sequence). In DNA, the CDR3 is TGTGCCAGCAGTTCAACCCAGGGCCCACCCAATGAGCAGTTCTTC. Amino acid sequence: CASSSTQGPPNEQFF.

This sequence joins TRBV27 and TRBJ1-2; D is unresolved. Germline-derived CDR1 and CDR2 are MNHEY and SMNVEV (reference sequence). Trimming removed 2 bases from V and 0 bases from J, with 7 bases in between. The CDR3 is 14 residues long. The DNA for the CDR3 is TGTGCCAGCAGTTTAGGGCAGACTAACTATGGCTACACCTTC. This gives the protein CASSLGQTNYGYTF.

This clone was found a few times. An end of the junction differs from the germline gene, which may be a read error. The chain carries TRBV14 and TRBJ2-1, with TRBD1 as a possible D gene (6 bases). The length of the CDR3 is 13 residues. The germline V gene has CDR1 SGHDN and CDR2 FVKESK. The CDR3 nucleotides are TGTGCCAGCAGCTTACTGGCTGGACAGTCACCTCTCTTC. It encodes CASSLLAGQSPLF.

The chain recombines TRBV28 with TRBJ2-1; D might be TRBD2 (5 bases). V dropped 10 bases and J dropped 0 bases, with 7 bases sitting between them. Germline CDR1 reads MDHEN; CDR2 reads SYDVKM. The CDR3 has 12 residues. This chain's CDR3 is CATGSSYNEQFF. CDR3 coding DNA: TGTGCCACGGGGAGCTCCTACAATGAGCAGTTCTTC.

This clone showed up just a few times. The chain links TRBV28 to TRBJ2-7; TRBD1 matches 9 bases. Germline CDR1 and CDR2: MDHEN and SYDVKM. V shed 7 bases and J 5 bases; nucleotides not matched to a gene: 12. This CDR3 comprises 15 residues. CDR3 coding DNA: TGTGCCAGCACCGAACCGGGACAGGGCATCCACGAGCAGTACTTC. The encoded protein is CASTEPGQGIHEQYF.

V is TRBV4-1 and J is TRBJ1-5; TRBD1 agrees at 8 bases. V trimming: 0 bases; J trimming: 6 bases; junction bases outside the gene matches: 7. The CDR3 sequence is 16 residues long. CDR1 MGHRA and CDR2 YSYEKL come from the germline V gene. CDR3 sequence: CASSQEGQGAFQPQHF. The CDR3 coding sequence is TGCGCCAGCAGCCAAGAGGGGCAGGGGGCTTTTCAGCCCCAGCATTTT.

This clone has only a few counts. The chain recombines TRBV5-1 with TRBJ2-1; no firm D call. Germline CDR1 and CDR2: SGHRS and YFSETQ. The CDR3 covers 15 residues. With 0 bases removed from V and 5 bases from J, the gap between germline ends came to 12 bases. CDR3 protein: CASSLGHVRDNEQFF. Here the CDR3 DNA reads TGCGCCAGCAGCTTGGGGCATGTTCGGGACAATGAGCAGTTCTTC.

CDR3 DNA: TGTGCTAGTGGTCCCGGGGGTTGGAGCTACACCTTC. It is translated as CASGPGGWSYTF. The chain has TRBV12-5 and TRBJ1-2, with a weak D call TRBD1 (5 bases). Trimming removed 5 bases at V and 9 bases at J, with 13 bases between. Germline CDR1 LGHNT, CDR2 FRNRAP. The CDR3 is 12 amino acids.

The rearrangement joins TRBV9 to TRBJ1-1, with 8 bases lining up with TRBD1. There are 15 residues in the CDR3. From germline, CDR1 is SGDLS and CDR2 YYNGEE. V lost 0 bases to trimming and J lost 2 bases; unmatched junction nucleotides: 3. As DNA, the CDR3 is TGTGCCAGCAGCGTAGAGACAGGGGTAAACACTGAAGCTTTCTTT. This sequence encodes CASSVETGVNTEAFF.

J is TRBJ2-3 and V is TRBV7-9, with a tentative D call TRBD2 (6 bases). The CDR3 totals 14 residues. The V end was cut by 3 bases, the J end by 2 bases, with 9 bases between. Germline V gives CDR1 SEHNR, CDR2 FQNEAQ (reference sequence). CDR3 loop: CASSFGGITDTQYF. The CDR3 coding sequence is TGTGCCAGCAGCTTTGGCGGGATCACAGATACGCAGTATTTT.

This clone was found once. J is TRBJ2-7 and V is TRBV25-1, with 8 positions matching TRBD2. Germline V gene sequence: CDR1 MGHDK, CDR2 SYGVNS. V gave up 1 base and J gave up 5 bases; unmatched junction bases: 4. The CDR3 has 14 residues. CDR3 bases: TGTGCCAGCAGTGAATCCGGGACTAGAGACGAGCAGTACTTC. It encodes CASSESGTRDEQYF.

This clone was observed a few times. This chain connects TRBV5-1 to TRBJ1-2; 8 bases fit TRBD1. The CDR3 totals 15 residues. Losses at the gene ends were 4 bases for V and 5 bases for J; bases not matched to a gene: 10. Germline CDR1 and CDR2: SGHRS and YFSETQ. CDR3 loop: CASSQAPDRVYGYTF. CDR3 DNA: TGCGCCAGCAGCCAGGCACCGGACAGGGTGTATGGCTACACCTTC.

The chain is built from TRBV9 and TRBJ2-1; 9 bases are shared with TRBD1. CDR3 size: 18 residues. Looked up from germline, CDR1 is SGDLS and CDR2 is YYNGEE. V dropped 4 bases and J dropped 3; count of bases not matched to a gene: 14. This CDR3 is CASSPTRHRDRVYNEQFF. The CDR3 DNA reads TGTGCCAGCAGCCCGACCAGGCACCGGGACAGGGTCTACAATGAGCAGTTCTTC.

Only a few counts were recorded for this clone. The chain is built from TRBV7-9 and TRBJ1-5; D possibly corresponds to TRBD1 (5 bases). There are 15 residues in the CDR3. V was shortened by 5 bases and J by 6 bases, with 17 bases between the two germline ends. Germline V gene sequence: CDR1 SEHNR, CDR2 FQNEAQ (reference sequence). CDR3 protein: CASSASPQGSQPQHF. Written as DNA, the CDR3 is TGTGCCAGCAGCGCTTCACCCCAGGGTTCTCAGCCCCAGCATTTT.

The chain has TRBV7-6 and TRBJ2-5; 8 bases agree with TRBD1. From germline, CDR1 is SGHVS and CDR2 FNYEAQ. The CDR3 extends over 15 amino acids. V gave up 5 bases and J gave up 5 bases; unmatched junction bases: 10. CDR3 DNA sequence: TGTGCCAGCAGCCCGGGGACAGGTCAGAGGGAGACCCAGTACTTC. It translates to CASSPGTGQRETQYF.

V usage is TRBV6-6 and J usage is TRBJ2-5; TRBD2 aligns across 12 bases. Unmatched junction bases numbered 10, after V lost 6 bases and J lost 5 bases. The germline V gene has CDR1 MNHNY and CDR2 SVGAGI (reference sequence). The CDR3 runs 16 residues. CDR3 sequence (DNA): TGTGCCAGCAGGCTGACTAGCGGGAGTTTTAAGGAGACCCAGTACTTC. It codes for CASRLTSGSFKETQYF.

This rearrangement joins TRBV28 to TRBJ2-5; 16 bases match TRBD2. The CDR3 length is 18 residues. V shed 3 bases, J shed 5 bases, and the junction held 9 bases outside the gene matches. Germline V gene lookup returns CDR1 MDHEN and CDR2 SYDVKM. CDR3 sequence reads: CASSLGGLAGGPQETQYF. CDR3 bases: TGTGCCAGCAGTTTGGGGGGACTAGCGGGAGGGCCCCAGGAGACCCAGTACTTC.

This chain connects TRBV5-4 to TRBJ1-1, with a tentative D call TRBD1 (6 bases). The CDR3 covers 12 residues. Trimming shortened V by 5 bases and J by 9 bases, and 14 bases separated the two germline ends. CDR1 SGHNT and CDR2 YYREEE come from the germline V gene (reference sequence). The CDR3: CASRIQGSQAFF. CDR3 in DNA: TGTGCCAGCAGGATACAGGGTTCCCAAGCTTTCTTT.

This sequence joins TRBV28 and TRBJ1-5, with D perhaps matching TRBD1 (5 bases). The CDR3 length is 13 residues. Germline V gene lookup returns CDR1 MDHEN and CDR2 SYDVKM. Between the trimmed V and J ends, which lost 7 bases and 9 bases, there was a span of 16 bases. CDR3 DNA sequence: TGTGCCAGCAAAAGTCCGGGGGTTGGGCCCCAGCATTTT. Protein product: CASKSPGVGPQHF.

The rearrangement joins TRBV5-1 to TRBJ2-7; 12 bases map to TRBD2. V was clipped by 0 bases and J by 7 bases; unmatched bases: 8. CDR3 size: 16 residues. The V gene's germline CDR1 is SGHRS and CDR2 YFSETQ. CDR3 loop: CASSLAGTSGLGEQYF. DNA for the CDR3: TGCGCCAGCAGCTTGGCTGGGACTAGCGGGCTTGGGGAGCAGTACTTC.

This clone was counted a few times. The chain's CDR3 is CASSPSTGRYEQYF. CDR3 bases: TGTGCCAGCAGCCCCTCGACAGGGCGCTACGAGCAGTACTTC. V gene TRBV7-9 combines with J gene TRBJ2-7; 7 bases fit TRBD1. The CDR3 has 14 residues. The V gene end was trimmed by 5 bases and the J gene end by 3 bases; junction bases not matched to a gene: 7. Per the germline V gene, CDR1 is SEHNR and CDR2 is FQNEAQ (reference sequence).

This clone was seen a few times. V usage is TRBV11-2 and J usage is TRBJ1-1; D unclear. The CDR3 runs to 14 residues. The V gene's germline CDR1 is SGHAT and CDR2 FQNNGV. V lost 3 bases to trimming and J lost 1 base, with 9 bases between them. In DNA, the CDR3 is TGTGCCAGCAGCTTTGGCAGTACGAACACTGAAGCTTTCTTT. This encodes CASSFGSTNTEAFF.